This TCR beta chain is drawn from a study of blood T cell repertoires in COVID-19. For the study at large: Researchers got acute and convalescent COVID-19 samples from the United States, Italy and Spain. T cells, B-cell-depleted T cells, or PBMCs supplied cDNA or gDNA.

CDR1 SEHNR and CDR2 FQNEAQ come from the germline V gene (reference sequence). The CDR3 spans 16 residues. The V and J ends lost 2 bases and 1 base respectively, with 15 bases between them. As handled by the study authors: Estimated nucleated cell counts came from reference gene primer amplification. The assay was immunoSEQ multiplex PCR, and TCRdb's table has in-frame clones only and misses some. Clone size and V and J calls were adopted from that table, with D and trimming inferred from the DNA. The table lists 110,000 to 150,000 clones, about 80% of them singletons. The sample consisted of peripheral blood. V and J are TRBV7-9 and TRBJ2-7; possible D gene TRBD1, 6 bases. This receptor was obtained from a woman older than 75 with acute or convalescent COVID-19. Written as DNA, the CDR3 is TGTGCCAGCAGCTTATCAGGTACAGGGAAGTCCTACGAGCAGTACTTC. Translated, it gives CASSLSGTGKSYEQYF.